The clone carrying this T cell receptor (beta chain) has only a few counts. Its antigen is unknown. Whole-study findings and limits: Tumor memory CD4+ T cell TCR gene usage clustered with blood and lymph node memory CD4+ cells and lymph node naive CD4+ cells. Tumor Treg TCRs overlapped most with tumor naive CD4+ cells.

This CDR3 has 15 residues. With 1 base clipped from V and 6 bases from J, the junction kept 8 bases outside the gene matches. CDR1 and CDR2 from the germline V gene are SGHRS and YFSETQ. Full-length variable regions came from constant-region reverse primers plus semi-nested Nested Universal Primer A PCR. TCRdb re-derived calls from the 5' RACE reads in MiXCR, one entry per CDR3 protein. There are just under 6,000 distinct CDR3 sequences in the sample; over 50% occur only once, and about an eighth lies in the top ten. The receptor's source is a female donor with breast cancer. Sequences were obtained from naive CD4+ T cells sorted from blood. The subset here: naive CD4+ T cells, CD4+CD45RA+CD25-. This chain joins TRBV5-1 and TRBJ1-2, with 8 bases aligning to TRBD1. CDR3 bases: TGCGCCAGCAGCTTGTCTTCAGGGGGCGTTAATGGCTACACCTTC. It specifies CASSLSSGGVNGYTF.